The 21 T cell receptor beta chains in this list originate from one sample, sequenced in a study of OX40 agonist ivuxolimab in advanced cancers. Using immunoSEQ multiplex PCR, the repertoire was profiled, and TCRdb retains in-frame clones only, with some absent. The data hold around 56,000 clones, with 70% to 80% observed a single time. The specimen was CD4+ or CD8+ T cells sorted from blood, collected in a trial of the OX40 agonist ivuxolimab. Source of these receptors: an adult with an advanced solid tumor such as melanoma, head and neck, liver or kidney cancer.

The rearrangement uses TRBV11-3 and TRBJ2-5, with D perhaps matching TRBD1 (6 bases). The CDR3 loop spans 14 amino acids. CDR1 and CDR2 from the germline V gene are SGHNT and YENEEA. Trimming took 5 bases from V and 5 from J, leaving 15 bases between them. The CDR3 protein is CASSPRTAGETQYF. The CDR3 DNA reads TGTGCCAGCAGCCCCCGGACAGCCGGTGAGACCCAGTACTTC.

The rearrangement links TRBV28 to TRBJ1-2, with TRBD1 matching over 7 bases. The germline V gene encodes CDR1 MDHEN and CDR2 SYDVKM. Trimming at V came to 1 base and at J to 4 bases, leaving 6 bases not matched to a gene. The CDR3 is 15 amino acids. In DNA form, the CDR3 reads TGTGCCAGCAGTTTATCTGCAGGGGGACTCTATGGCTACACCTTC. Translation: CASSLSAGGLYGYTF.

V gene TRBV27 combines with J gene TRBJ2-7, with no clear D. This CDR3 has 12 amino acids. CDR1 is MNHEY, CDR2 SMNVEV, per germline (reference sequence). The V end was cut by 1 base, the J end by 4 bases, with 5 bases between. This CDR3 is CASSLLGYEQYF. DNA of the CDR3: TGTGCCAGCAGTTTATTGGGGTACGAGCAGTACTTC.

As to this clone: Other nucleotide sequences from this sample produce the same CDR3. The chain links TRBV27 to TRBJ2-3; D unclear. This CDR3 has 14 residues. Germline-derived CDR1 and CDR2 are MNHEY and SMNVEV (reference sequence). Trimming left V 0 bases short and J 3 bases short, with 7 bases between. In DNA, the CDR3 is TGTGCCAGCAGTTTATCGTCCAGTACAGATACGCAGTATTTT. Translating it yields CASSLSSSTDTQYF.

V is TRBV2 and J is TRBJ2-3; D is ambiguous. Per germline, CDR1 SNHLY and CDR2 FYNNEI. The CDR3 covers 16 residues. V was cut by 7 bases and J by 5 bases, with 22 bases left in between. CDR3: CASTASDTLLLDTQYF. The CDR3, as DNA: TGTGCCAGCACCGCTTCCGACACCCTATTATTAGATACGCAGTATTTT.

The chain joins TRBV11-2 to TRBJ2-7; 7 bases fit TRBD2. With V trimmed by 2 bases and J by 6 bases, 10 bases remained unmatched. CDR1 and CDR2 (germline): SGHAT, FQNNGV. The CDR3 totals 15 residues. Here the CDR3 DNA reads TGTGCCAGCAGCTTATCAGCGGGACCTCCGGGCGAGCAGTACTTC. Protein sequence: CASSLSAGPPGEQYF.

This chain uses TRBV6-6 with TRBJ2-7; the match to TRBD1 covers 8 bases. The CDR3 is 14 amino acids. The J segment lost 13 bases and the V segment lost 5 bases, leaving 16 bases of the junction unmatched. Germline V gene data show CDR1 as MNHNY and CDR2 as SVGAGI (reference sequence). CDR3: CASSPNLRQGSGYF. CDR3 bases: TGTGCCAGCAGTCCCAACCTGAGACAGGGGAGTGGTTACTTC.

This clone was seen only once. The rearrangement joins TRBV27 to TRBJ1-4, with D uncertain. CDR1 is MNHEY and CDR2 is SMNVEV in the germline V gene (reference sequence). Trimming took 3 bases from V and 4 from J, leaving 9 bases between them. The CDR3 sequence is 14 residues long. CDR3 DNA: TGTGCCAGCAGTTTGACTTGGGATAATGAAAAACTGTTTTTT. Translated: CASSLTWDNEKLFF.

This chain links TRBV2 with TRBJ2-5, with 9 bases aligning to TRBD2. The CDR3 runs 15 residues. Germline CDR1 is SNHLY and CDR2 is FYNNEI. V shed 3 bases, J shed 0 bases, and the junction held 2 bases outside the gene matches. The chain's CDR3 is CASSDPSGDQETQYF. CDR3 DNA: TGTGCCAGCAGTGATCCTAGCGGGGACCAAGAGACCCAGTACTTC.

The V and J genes are TRBV5-1 and TRBJ2-5; 11 bases agree with TRBD2. CDR1 is SGHRS, CDR2 YFSETQ, per germline. V shed 2 bases, J shed 3 bases, and the junction held 0 bases outside the gene matches. The CDR3 is 14 amino acids. As DNA, the CDR3 is TGCGCCAGCAGCTTACTAGCGGGGGAAGAGACCCAGTACTTC. Protein sequence: CASSLLAGEETQYF.

This sequence joins TRBV7-9 and TRBJ2-3, with no clear D. Germline CDR1 reads SEHNR; CDR2 reads FQNEAQ (reference sequence). Trimming removed 4 bases from V and 6 bases from J, with 8 bases in between. The length of the CDR3 is 12 residues. The CDR3 region is CASSSEGDTQYF. The CDR3, as DNA: TGTGCCAGCAGCTCAGAAGGCGATACGCAGTATTTT.

The chain joins TRBV6-5 to TRBJ2-7; D gene unclear. Trimming removed 7 bases from V and 3 bases from J, with 7 bases in between. The CDR3 runs 11 residues. CDR1 is MNHEY, CDR2 SVGAGI, per germline. CDR3 amino acids: CASTNNYEQYF. CDR3 coding DNA: TGTGCCAGCACCAACAACTACGAGCAGTACTTC.

This chain joins TRBV9 and TRBJ1-1, with 8 bases lining up with TRBD1. J lost 4 bases, V lost 4 bases, and 9 bases had no gene match. The CDR3 loop spans 15 amino acids. Germline V CDR1 and CDR2: SGDLS, YYNGEE. DNA for the CDR3: TGTGCCAGCAGCTTTGTGCCAGGGGGCGGCACTGAAGCTTTCTTT. The encoded protein is CASSFVPGGGTEAFF.

V is TRBV18 and J is TRBJ2-7; D is possibly TRBD1 (5 bases). The CDR3 is 15 residues long. V lost 0 bases to trimming and J lost 7 bases, with 16 bases between them. Per the germline V gene, CDR1 is KGHSH and CDR2 is LQKENI. DNA of the CDR3: TGTGCCAGCTCACCACCGGGGCAGGTGGATGGAGAGCAGTACTTC. Amino acid sequence: CASSPPGQVDGEQYF.

This rearrangement joins TRBV9 to TRBJ2-3, with 9 bases that match TRBD1. J lost 5 bases, V lost 0 bases, and 4 bases had no gene match. The CDR3 is 15 amino acids. Germline values: CDR1 SGDLS, CDR2 YYNGEE. This chain's CDR3 is CASSVGGQGLDTQYF. In DNA, the CDR3 is TGTGCCAGCAGCGTAGGAGGACAGGGGTTAGATACGCAGTATTTT.

This clone was found a few times. The chain couples TRBV19 to TRBJ2-5, with D possibly matching TRBD2 (5 bases). The CDR3 contains 13 residues. V lost 5 bases, J lost 3 bases, and 10 bases lay in between. CDR1 is LNHDA, CDR2 SQIVND, per germline (reference sequence). The CDR3 DNA sequence: TGTGCCAGTAGTGACCAAGCGGAAGAGACCCAGTACTTC. Translated: CASSDQAEETQYF. Looking up the rest from reference TRBV19 and TRBJ2-5 gives the full variable domain: DGGITQSPKYLFRKEGQNVTLSCEQNLNHDAMYWYRQDPGQGLRLIYYSQIVNDFQKGDIAEGYSVSREKKESFPLTVTSAQKNPTAFYLCASSDQAEETQYFGPGTRLLVL.

A note on this clone: The junction departs from the called germline gene at one end, perhaps through a read error. This rearrangement joins TRBV20-1 to TRBJ1-2; 7 nucleotides match TRBD1. Germline lookup yields CDR1 DFQATT and CDR2 SNEGSKA (reference sequence). This CDR3 has 9 amino acids. This CDR3 reads CSASEGALF. The CDR3 nucleotides read TGCAGTGCTAGCGAGGGGGCTCTGTTC.

The CDR3 spells CASGRAGGPLTYEQYF. In DNA form, the CDR3 reads TGTGCCAGCGGTCGGGCGGGAGGGCCGCTAACCTACGAGCAGTACTTC. The rearrangement joins TRBV27 to TRBJ2-5; 9 bases fit TRBD2. Gene TRBJ2-7 matches the end of the DNA better, so the J call may be wrong. Germline V gene lookup returns CDR1 MNHEY and CDR2 SMNVEV (reference sequence). The CDR3 is made up of 16 amino acids.

The chain recombines TRBV28 with TRBJ2-6; D is uncertain. The germline V gene encodes CDR1 MDHEN and CDR2 SYDVKM. The CDR3 runs 12 residues. The CDR3 DNA reads TGTGGAGTGAGCTCTGGGGCCAACGTCCTGACTTTC. This codes for CGVSSGANVLTF.

The genes are TRBV5-1 and TRBJ2-7; 9 bases agree with TRBD2. Looked up from germline, CDR1 is SGHRS and CDR2 is YFSETQ. This CDR3 is 14 amino acids long. Trimming removed 2 bases from V and 2 bases from J; junction bases left unmatched: 2. The DNA of the CDR3 is TGCGCCAGCAGCTTTCGCGGGGGGGCCTACGAGCAGTACTTC. It codes for CASSFRGGAYEQYF.

The rearrangement uses TRBV10-3 and TRBJ2-7; 10 bases are shared with TRBD2. Germline trimming cut 6 bases from V and 3 bases from J; bases unmatched to any gene: 17. The CDR3 extends over 18 amino acids. Germline CDR1 ENHRY, CDR2 SYGVKD. The CDR3 spells CAISDKSRQPSGSYEQYF. The DNA for the CDR3 is TGTGCCATCAGCGACAAATCCCGGCAGCCTAGCGGGAGCTACGAGCAGTACTTC.